This entry features one T cell receptor beta chain sequence. Only in-frame clones appear in the TCRdb table, and some are missing; sequencing was by immunoSEQ multiplex PCR. The sample shows over 90,000 clones, 92% of them seen only once. This specimen belongs to a study of T cell changes during pregnancy in multiple sclerosis. The V end was cut by 4 bases, the J end by 4 bases, with 11 bases between. Germline V CDR1 and CDR2: SEHNR, FQNEAQ (reference sequence). The CDR3 loop spans 13 amino acids. The genes are TRBV7-9 and TRBJ2-7; the D gene is possibly TRBD2 (6 bases). This TCR was recovered from a female donor with multiple sclerosis, enrolled in a pregnancy study. Sequenced here: peripheral blood, sampled after pregnancy. The CDR3 DNA is TGTGCCAGCAGCTCGGGGCGGGGATACGAGCAGTACTTC. Amino acids: CASSSGRGYEQYF.